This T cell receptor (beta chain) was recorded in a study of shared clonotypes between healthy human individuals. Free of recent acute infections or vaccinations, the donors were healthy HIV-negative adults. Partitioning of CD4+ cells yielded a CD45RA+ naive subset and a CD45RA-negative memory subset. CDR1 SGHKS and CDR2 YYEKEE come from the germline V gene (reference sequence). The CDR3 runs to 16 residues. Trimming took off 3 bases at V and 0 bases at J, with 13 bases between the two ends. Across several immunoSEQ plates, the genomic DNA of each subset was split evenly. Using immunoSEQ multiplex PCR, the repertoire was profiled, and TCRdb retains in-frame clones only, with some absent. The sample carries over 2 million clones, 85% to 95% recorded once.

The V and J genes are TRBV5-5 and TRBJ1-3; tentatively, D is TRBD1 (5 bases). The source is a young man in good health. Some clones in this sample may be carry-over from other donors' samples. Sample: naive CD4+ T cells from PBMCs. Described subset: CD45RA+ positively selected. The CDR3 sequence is CASSSWGASSGNTIYF. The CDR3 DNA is TGTGCCAGCAGCTCTTGGGGCGCCAGCTCTGGAAACACCATATATTTT.